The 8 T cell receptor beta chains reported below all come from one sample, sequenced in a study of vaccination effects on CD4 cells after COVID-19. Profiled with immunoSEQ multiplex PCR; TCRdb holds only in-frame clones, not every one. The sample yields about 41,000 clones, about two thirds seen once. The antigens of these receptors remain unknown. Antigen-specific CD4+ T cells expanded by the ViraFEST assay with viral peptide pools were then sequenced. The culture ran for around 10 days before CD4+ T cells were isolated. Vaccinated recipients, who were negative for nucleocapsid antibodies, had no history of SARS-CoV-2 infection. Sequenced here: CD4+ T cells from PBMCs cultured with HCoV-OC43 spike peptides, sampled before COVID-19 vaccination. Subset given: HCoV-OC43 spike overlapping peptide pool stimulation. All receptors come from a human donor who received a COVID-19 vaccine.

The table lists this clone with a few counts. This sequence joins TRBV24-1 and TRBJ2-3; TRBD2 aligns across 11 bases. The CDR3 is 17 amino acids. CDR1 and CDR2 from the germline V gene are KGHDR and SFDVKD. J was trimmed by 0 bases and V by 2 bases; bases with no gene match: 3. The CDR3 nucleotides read TGTGCCACCAGTGATTGGTGGACTAGCGGGAGCACAGATACGCAGTATTTT. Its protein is CATSDWWTSGSTDTQYF.

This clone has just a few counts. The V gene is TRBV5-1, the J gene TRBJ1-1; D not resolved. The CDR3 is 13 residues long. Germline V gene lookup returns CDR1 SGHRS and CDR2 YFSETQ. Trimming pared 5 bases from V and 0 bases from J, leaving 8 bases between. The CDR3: CASSKTVNTEAFF. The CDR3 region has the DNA TGCGCCAGCAGTAAAACAGTGAACACTGAAGCTTTCTTT.

In DNA, the CDR3 is TGTGCCAGCAGTGACACCCTAAAACTGTTTTTT. It encodes CASSDTLKLFF. V and J are TRBV25-1 and TRBJ1-4; no reliable D call. V lost 3 bases, J lost 10 bases, and 6 bases lay in between. Germline CDR1 is MGHDK and CDR2 is SYGVNS. The CDR3 is 11 amino acids. The complete variable domain, with remaining parts taken from reference TRBV25-1 and TRBJ1-4, reads EADIYQTPRYLVIGTGKKITLECSQTMGHDKMYWYQQDPGMELHLIHYSYGVNSTEKGDLSSESTVSRIRTEHFPLTLESARPSHTSQYLCASSDTLKLFFGSGTQLSVL.

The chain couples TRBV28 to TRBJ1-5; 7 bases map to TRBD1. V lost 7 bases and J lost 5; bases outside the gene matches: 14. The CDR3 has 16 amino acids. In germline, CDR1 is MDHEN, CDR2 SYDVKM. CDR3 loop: CASTSIGGELYQPQHF. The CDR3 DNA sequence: TGTGCCAGCACCTCGATAGGGGGCGAGCTTTATCAGCCCCAGCATTTT.

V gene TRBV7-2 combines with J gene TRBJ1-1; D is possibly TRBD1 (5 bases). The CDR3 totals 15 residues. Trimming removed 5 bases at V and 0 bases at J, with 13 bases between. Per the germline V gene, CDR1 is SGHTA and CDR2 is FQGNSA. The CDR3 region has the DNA TGTGCCAGCAGCCAAGAGGGGATCATGAACACTGAAGCTTTCTTT. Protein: CASSQEGIMNTEAFF.

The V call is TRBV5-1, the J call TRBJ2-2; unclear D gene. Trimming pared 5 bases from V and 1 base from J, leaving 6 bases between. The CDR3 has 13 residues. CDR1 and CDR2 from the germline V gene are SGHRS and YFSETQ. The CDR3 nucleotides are TGCGCCAGCAGTCCGGGGAACACCGGGGAGCTGTTTTTT. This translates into CASSPGNTGELFF.

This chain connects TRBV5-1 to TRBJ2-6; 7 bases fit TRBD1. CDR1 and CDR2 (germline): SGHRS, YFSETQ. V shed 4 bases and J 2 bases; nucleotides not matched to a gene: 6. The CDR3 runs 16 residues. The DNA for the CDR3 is TGCGCCAGCAGCCAAAGGGGGCTCACTGGGGCCAACGTCCTGACTTTC. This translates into CASSQRGLTGANVLTF.

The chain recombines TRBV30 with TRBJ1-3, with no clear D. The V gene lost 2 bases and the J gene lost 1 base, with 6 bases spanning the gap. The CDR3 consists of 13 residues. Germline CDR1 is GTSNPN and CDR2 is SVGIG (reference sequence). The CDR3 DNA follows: TGTGCCTGGAGTACCCAGTCTGGAAACACCATATATTTT. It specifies CAWSTQSGNTIYF. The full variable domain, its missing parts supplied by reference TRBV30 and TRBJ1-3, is SQTIHQWPATLVQPVGSPLSLECTVEGTSNPNLYWYRQAAGRGLQLLFYSVGIGQISSEVPQNLSASRPQDRQFILSSKKLLLSDSGFYLCAWSTQSGNTIYFGEGSWLTVV.